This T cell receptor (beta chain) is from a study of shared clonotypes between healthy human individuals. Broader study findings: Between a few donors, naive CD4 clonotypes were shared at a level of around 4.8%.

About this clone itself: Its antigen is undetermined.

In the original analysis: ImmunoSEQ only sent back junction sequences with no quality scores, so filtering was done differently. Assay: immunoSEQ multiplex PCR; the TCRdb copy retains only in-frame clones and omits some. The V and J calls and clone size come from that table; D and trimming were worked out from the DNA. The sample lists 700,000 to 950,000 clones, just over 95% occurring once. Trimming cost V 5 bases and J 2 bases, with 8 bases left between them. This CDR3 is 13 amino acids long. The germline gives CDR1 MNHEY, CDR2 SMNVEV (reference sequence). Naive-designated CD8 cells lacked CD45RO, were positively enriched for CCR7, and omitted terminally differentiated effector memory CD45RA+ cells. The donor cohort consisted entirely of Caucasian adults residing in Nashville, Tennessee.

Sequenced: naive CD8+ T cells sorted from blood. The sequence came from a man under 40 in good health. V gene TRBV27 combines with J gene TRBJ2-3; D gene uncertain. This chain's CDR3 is CASSRASTDTQYF. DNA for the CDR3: TGTGCCAGCAGTCGTGCCTCCACAGATACGCAGTATTTT.